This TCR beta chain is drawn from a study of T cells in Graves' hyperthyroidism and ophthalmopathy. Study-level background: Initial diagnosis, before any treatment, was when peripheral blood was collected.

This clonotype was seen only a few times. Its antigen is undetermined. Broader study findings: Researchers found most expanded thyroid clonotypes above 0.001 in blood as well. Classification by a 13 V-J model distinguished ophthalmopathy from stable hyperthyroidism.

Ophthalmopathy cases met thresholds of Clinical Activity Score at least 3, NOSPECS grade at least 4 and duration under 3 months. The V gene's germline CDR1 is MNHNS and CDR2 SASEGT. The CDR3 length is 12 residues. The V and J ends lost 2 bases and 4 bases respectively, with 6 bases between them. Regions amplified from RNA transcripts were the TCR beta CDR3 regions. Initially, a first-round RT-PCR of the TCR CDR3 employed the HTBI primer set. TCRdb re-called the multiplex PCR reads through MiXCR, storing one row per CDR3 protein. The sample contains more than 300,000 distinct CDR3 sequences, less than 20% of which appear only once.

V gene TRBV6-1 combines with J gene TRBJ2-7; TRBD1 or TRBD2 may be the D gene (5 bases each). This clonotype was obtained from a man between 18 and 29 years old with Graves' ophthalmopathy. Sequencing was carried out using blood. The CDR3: CASSEWGYEQYF. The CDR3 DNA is TGTGCCAGCAGTGAATGGGGGTACGAGCAGTACTTC.